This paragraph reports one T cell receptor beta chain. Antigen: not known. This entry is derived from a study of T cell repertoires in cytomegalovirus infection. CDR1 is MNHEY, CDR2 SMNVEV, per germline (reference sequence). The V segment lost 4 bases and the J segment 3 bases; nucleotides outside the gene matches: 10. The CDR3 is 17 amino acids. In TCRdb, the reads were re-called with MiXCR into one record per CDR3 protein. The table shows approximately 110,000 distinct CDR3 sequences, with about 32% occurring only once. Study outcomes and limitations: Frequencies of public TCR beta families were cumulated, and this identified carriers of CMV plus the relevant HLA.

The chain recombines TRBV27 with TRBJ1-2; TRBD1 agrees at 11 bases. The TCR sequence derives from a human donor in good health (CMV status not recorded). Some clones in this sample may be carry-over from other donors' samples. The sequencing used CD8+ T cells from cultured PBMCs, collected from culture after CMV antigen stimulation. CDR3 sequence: CASSSLGQGAWDYGYTF. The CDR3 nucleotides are TGTGCCAGCAGTTCCCTCGGACAGGGGGCTTGGGACTATGGCTACACCTTC.